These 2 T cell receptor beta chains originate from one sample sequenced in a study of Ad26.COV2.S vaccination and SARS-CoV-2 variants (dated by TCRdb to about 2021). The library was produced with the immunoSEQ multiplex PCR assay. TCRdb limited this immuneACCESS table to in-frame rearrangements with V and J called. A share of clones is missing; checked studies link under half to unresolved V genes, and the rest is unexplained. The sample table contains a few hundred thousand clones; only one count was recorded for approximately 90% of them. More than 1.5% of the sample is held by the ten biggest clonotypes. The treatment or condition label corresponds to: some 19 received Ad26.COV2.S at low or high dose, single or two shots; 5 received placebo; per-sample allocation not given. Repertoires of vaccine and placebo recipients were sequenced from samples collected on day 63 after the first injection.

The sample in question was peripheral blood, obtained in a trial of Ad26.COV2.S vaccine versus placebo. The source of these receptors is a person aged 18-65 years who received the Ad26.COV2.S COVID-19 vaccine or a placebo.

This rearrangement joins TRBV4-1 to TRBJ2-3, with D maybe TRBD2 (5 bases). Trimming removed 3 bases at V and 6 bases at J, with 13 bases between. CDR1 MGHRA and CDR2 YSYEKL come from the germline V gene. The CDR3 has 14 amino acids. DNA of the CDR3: TGCGCCAGCAGCCAGTTGGCACTAGTGGATACGCAGTATTTT. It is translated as CASSQLALVDTQYF.

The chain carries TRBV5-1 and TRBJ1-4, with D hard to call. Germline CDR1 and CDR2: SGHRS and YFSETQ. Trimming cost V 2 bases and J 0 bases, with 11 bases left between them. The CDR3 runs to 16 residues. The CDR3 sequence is CASSLGSASTNEKLFF. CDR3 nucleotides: TGCGCCAGCAGCTTAGGTTCCGCTTCAACTAATGAAAAACTGTTTTTT.